Following are 2 T cell receptor beta chains from one sample sequenced in a study of blood T cell repertoires in COVID-19. Generated by immunoSEQ multiplex PCR, the TCRdb table keeps only in-frame clones and is missing some. The repertoire holds around 130,000 clones, approximately 86% seen once, with approximately 20% in the top ten. The sample comprised peripheral blood. All receptors come from a woman between 50 and 59 years old who had recovered from COVID-19.

The chain is built from TRBV15 and TRBJ2-7, with 9 nucleotides matching TRBD2. The CDR3 extends over 16 amino acids. V lost 1 base and J lost 1; bases outside the gene matches: 5. CDR1 is LNHNV and CDR2 is YYDKDF in the germline V gene (reference sequence). DNA for the CDR3: TGTGCCACCAGCAGAGGAATGACTAGCGGATCCTACGAGCAGTACTTC. Its protein product is CATSRGMTSGSYEQYF.

The gene calls are TRBV30 and TRBJ2-5; tentative D call: TRBD2 (6 bases). V dropped 0 bases and J dropped 5 bases, with 19 bases sitting between them. In germline, CDR1 is GTSNPN, CDR2 SVGIG (reference sequence). There are 16 residues in the CDR3. This CDR3 is CAWSVSLRGIAETQYF. In nucleotides, the CDR3 is TGTGCCTGGAGTGTATCGCTACGGGGGATCGCGGAGACCCAGTACTTC.